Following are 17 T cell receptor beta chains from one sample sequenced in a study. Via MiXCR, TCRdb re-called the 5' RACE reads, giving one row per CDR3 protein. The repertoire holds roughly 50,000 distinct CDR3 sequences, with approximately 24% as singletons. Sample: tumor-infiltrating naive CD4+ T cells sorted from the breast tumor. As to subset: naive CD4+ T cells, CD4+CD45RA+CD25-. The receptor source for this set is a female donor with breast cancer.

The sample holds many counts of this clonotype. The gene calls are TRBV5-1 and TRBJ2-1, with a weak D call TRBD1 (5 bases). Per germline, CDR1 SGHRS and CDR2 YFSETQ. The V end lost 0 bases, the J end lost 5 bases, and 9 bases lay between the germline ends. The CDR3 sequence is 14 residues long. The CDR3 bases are TGCGCCAGCAGCTTGGTACAGGTCGACAATGAGCAGTTCTTC. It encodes CASSLVQVDNEQFF.

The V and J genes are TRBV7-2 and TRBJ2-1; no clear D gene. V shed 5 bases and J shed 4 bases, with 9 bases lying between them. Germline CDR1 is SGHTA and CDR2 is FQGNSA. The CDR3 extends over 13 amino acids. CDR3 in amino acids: CASSLGPYNEQFF. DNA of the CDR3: TGTGCCAGCAGCCTCGGACCTTACAATGAGCAGTTCTTC. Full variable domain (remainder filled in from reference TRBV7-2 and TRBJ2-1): GAGVSQSPSNKVTEKGKDVELRCDPISGHTALYWYRQSLGQGLEFLIYFQGNSAPDKSGLPSDRFSAERTGGSVSTLTIQRTQQEDSAVYLCASSLGPYNEQFFGPGTRLTVL.

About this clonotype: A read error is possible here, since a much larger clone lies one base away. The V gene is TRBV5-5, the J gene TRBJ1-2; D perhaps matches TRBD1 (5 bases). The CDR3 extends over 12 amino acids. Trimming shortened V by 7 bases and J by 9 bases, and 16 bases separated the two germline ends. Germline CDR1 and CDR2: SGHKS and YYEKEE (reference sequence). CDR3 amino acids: CASGGTGRCYTF. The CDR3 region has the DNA TGTGCCAGCGGGGGAACGGGCCGGTGCTACACCTTC.

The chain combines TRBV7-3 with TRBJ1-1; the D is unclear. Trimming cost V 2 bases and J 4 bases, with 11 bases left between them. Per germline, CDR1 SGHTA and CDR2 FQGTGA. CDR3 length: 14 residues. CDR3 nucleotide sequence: TGTGCCAGCAGCTTATCGGGGAGTCCCACTGAAGCTTTCTTT. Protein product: CASSLSGSPTEAFF.

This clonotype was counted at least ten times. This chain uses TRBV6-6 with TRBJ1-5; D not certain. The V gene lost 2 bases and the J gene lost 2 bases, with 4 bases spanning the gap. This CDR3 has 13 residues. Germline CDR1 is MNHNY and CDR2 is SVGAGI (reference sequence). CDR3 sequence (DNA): TGTGCCAGCAGTTACAGGGGCAATCAGCCCCAGCATTTT. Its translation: CASSYRGNQPQHF.

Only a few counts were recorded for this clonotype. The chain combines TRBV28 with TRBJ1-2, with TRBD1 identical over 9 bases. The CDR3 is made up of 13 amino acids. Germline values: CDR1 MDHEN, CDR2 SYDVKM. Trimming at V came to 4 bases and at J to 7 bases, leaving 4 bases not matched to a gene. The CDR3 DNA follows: TGTGCCAGCAGTTGGACAGGGGTAGTTGGCTACACCTTC. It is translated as CASSWTGVVGYTF.

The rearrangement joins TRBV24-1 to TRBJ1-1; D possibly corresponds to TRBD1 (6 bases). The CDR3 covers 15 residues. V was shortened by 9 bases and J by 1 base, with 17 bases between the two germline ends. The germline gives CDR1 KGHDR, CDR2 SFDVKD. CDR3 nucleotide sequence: TGTGCCACCCTGACCGGGACAAGGAGGAACACTGAAGCTTTCTTT. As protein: CATLTGTRRNTEAFF.

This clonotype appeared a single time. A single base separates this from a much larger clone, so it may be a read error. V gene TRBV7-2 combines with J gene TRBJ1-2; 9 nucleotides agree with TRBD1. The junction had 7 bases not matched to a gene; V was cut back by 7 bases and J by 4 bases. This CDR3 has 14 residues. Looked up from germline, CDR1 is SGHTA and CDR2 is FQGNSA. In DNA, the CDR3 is TGTGCCAGCAACCCTTTGGGACAGGGCTATGGCTACACCTTC. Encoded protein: CASNPLGQGYGYTF.

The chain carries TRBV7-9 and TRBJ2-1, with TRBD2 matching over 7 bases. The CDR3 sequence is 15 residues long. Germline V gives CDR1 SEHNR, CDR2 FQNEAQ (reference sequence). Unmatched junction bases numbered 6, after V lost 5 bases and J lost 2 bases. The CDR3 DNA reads TGTGCCAGCAGCCCAAGGGCGGGAGCCTACAATGAGCAGTTCTTC. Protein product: CASSPRAGAYNEQFF.

The CDR3 protein is CSARSATGGHFGQETQYF. Here the CDR3 DNA reads TGCAGTGCTAGGTCTGCGACAGGGGGGCACTTTGGCCAAGAGACCCAGTACTTC. The V call is TRBV20-1, the J call TRBJ2-5, with TRBD1 matching over 9 bases. Germline CDR1 and CDR2: DFQATT and SNEGSKA (reference sequence). This CDR3 region has 18 residues. Trimming took 3 bases from V and 1 from J; bases not matched to a gene: 15.

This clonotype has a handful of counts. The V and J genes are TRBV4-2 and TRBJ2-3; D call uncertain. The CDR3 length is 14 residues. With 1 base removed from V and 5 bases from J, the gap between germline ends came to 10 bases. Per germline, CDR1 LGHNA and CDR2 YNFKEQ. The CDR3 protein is CASSQGDGIDTQYF. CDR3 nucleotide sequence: TGTGCCAGCAGCCAAGGGGATGGTATAGATACGCAGTATTTT.

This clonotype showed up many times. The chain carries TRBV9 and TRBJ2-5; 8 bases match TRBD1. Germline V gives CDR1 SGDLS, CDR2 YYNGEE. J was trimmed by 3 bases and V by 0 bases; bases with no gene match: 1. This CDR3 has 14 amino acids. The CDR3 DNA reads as TGTGCCAGCAGCGTAGCGACAGGGGAAGAGACCCAGTACTTC. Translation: CASSVATGEETQYF.

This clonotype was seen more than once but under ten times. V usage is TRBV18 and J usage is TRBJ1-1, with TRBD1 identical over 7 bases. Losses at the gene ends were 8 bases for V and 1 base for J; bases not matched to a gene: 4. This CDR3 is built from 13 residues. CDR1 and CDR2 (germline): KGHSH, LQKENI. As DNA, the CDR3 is TGTGCCAGCACGCGACAGGGGAACACTGAAGCTTTCTTT. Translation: CASTRQGNTEAFF.

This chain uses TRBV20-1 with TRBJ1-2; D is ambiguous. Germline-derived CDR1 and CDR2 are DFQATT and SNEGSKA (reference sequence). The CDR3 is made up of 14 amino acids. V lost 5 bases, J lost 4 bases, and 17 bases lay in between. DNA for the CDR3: TGCAGTGCTTCACCAAAAGTTCTCGGCTATGGCTACACCTTC. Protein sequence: CSASPKVLGYGYTF.

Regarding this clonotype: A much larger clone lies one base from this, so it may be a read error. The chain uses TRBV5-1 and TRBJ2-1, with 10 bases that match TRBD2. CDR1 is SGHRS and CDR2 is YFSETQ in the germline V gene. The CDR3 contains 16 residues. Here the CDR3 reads CASGLGLAGDHNEQFF. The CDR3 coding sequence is TGCGCCAGCGGCTTGGGTCTAGCGGGAGACCACAATGAGCAGTTCTTC. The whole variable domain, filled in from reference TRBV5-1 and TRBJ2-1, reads KAGVTQTPRYLIKTRGQQVTLSCSPISGHRSVSWYQQTPGQGLQFLFEYFSETQRNKGNFPGRFSGRQFSNSRSEMNVSTLELGDSALYLCASGLGLAGDHNEQFFGPGTRLTVL.

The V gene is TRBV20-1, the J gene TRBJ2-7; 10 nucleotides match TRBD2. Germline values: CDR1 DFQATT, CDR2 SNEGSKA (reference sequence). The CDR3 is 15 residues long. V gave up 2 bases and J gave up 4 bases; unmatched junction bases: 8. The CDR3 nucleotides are TGCAGTGCTAGACCTTTAGCGGGAGGAGGATACGAGCAGTACTTC. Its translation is CSARPLAGGGYEQYF.

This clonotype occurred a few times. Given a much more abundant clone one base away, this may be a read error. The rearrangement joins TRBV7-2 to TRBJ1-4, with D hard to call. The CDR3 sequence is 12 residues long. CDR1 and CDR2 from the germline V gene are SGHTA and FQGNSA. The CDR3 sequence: CANSLVGEKLFF. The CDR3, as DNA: TGTGCCAACAGCTTAGTAGGGGAAAAACTGTTTTTT.